Sequencing of this T cell receptor (beta chain) was carried out in a study of cytomegalovirus exposure and HLA in healthy donors (dated by TCRdb to 2016 to 2017). About the investigation overall: A later analysis indicated that the 110 or so validation repertoires were generated on the platform also employed for the approximately 670 repertoires of the first cohort. The aim of the study was to test whether cataloging public T cell receptors could identify signatures of past pathogen exposure. A separate validation cohort of 90 to 150 different subjects was used in addition to the 666-subject first cohort. The study combined high-throughput TCR immunosequencing, statistical association of individual TCRs with disease status, and machine learning to predict cytomegalovirus infection status.

The donors belonged to the validation cohort of 90 to 150 subjects, which was separate from the approximately 680-subject first cohort. Broad study findings and their caveats: The study listed 150 to 200 TCR beta chains as associated with cytomegalovirus. Most TCR sequences were observed very rarely across donors, whereas some public TCRs were present in many individuals. In a later analysis, TCRs clustered in the first cohort were found to also tend to co-occur in the roughly 110 validation repertoires, with 94% of cluster scores above 0. Three of the identified cytomegalovirus-associated TCR beta chains were confirmed in vitro to be specific for cytomegalovirus antigens. Cytomegalovirus status was reported to be diagnosed by the classifier with high specificity and sensitivity in both the original and validation cohorts. It was suggested by the authors that the approach could potentially be generalized to other disease states and immunological phenotypes. A later analysis lacked HLA typing for the validation cohort, so it scored co-occurrence in that cohort across all 120 repertoires.

Libraries were prepared through the immunoSEQ multiplex PCR assay. On the authors' methods: A statistical classification framework was built to diagnose cytomegalovirus status from the catalog of TCR beta chain sequences. In its TCRdb copy, this immuneACCESS table keeps in-frame sequences only and misses some clones. Where compared with another copy, unresolved V genes explain less than half of these, and the others have no known cause. V and J calls and clone size are given by that table; D and trimming were obtained from the DNA. This sample has 300,000 to 350,000 clones in its table, and approximately 86% of those were observed once. Approximately 0.96% of the sample belongs to the ten largest clones. As regards this clone: There is no known antigen for this receptor. Per-base qualities were not stored, and no clone one base away is much larger.

The CDR3, cysteine through phenylalanine, is 17 amino acids long. Of all the DNA, just the CDR3 is kept, 51 bases in frame from base 1. CDR1 SEHNR and CDR2 FQNEAQ were looked up in the germline V gene (reference sequence). Trimming costs V 5 bases and J 9 bases, and their ends lie 23 bases apart. The sample consisted of PBMCs. The rearranged chain carries TRBV7-9 and TRBJ1-6; TRBD1 is possibly the D segment (6 matching bases). The receptor was isolated from a man aged 25-45 years in good health and CMV-seronegative. The sequenced DNA: TGTGCCAGCAGCGCCGACAGTGGGGTTAGGGGGGGTTCACCCCTCCACTTT. This gives the protein CASSADSGVRGGSPLHF.